This TCR beta chain was found in a study of shared clonotypes between healthy human individuals. The material for each subset, its genomic DNA, was split evenly across several immunoSEQ plates. Sequencing was performed with immunoSEQ multiplex PCR; in TCRdb, only in-frame clones are kept and a portion is missing. The sample lists about 2.2 million clones, over 85% occurring once. Findings and limits, study-wide: Shared across several donors were around 5% of the naive CD4 clonotypes. Blood was the sole source, and tissue repertoires probably differ. Rarefaction showed that sequencing of sorted subsets was incomplete (despite large depth).

Details on this clone: Its antigen is undetermined.

Between the trimmed V and J ends, which lost 3 bases and 4 bases, there was a span of 8 bases. Germline assignment: CDR1 GTSNPN and CDR2 SVGIG (reference sequence). There are 12 residues in the CDR3. Terminally differentiated effector memory CD45RA+ cells were excluded by CCR7 positive selection of CD45RO-negative cells. What was sequenced was naive CD8+ T cells from PBMCs. This chain joins TRBV30 and TRBJ2-3; D perhaps matches TRBD2 (5 bases). This receptor was obtained from a man between 18 and 29 years old in good health. Some clones in this sample may be carry-over from other donors' samples. The DNA for the CDR3 is TGTGCCTGGAGGGCTAGCCCAGATACGCAGTATTTT. Translated, it gives CAWRASPDTQYF.